This is a list of T cell receptor beta chains from one sample in a study of T cell responses to AZD1222 COVID-19 vaccine. Some clones are missing from TCRdb's copy, which holds only in-frame ones; the method was immunoSEQ multiplex PCR. This table holds around 130,000 clones, 75% to 90% found once. Here the sequenced sample was peripheral blood, taken on day 0 of AZD1222 vaccination. The receptors originated from an adult in good health. Each CDR3 is given with its conserved first and last residue. A D gene is named only where the DNA matches it firmly. Rows give clone size only sometimes, using once, few, many, or a class for an expanded clone.

NA	NA	TRBV5-4	TRBJ2-7	TGTGCCAGCAGCTACACTGTATCCTACGAGCAGTACTTC	CASSYTVSYEQYF
NA	NA	TRBV6-5	TRBJ2-7	TGTGCCAGCAGCCCGGGGACGCCCTACGAGCAGTACTTC	CASSPGTPYEQYF
once	NA	TRBV19	TRBJ1-4	TGTGCCAGTAGTCCATCCTGGGGTAATGAAAAACTGTTTTTT	CASSPSWGNEKLFF
NA	TRBD1	TRBV7-9	TRBJ1-4	TGTGCCAGCAGCGTACAGGGGGCCGACGAAAAACTGTTTTTT	CASSVQGADEKLFF
NA	NA	TRBV9	TRBJ2-7	TGTGCCAGCAGCGTTAACGGGCAGGGTATCAACGAGCAGTACTTC	CASSVNGQGINEQYF
NA	NA	TRBV4-2	TRBJ2-3	TGTGCCAGCAGCCAAGTTTCTAGTGATACGCAGTATTTT	CASSQVSSDTQYF
NA	NA	TRBV28	TRBJ2-7	TGTGCCAGCACAAAAGACAGGTCCTACGAGCAGTACTTC	CASTKDRSYEQYF
NA	NA	TRBV5-5	TRBJ1-1	TGTGCCAGCACGGGGGTCACTGAAGCTTTCTTT	CASTGVTEAFF
NA	NA	TRBV7-6	TRBJ1-1	TGTGCCAGCAGTGGACGCGGGGGGGTTACTGAAGCTTTCTTT	CASSGRGGVTEAFF
NA	NA	TRBV4-1	TRBJ1-3	TGCGCCAGCAGCCAAGAGTACGCTCTCTCTGGAAACACCATATATTTT	CASSQEYALSGNTIYF
NA	NA	TRBV5-6	TRBJ1-5	TGTGCCAGCAGCCCAGGGTTGAGCAATCAGCCCCAGCATTTT	CASSPGLSNQPQHF
NA	NA	TRBV7-3	TRBJ2-2	TGTGCCAGCAGCTCCCCGGGACTCCCGAACACCGGGGAGCTGTTTTTT	CASSSPGLPNTGELFF
NA	NA	TRBV19	TRBJ1-2	TGTGCCAGTAGTATGGGACGGCGTCCGGGCTACACCTTC	CASSMGRRPGYTF
NA	NA	TRBV28	TRBJ2-7	TGTGCCAGCAGTTCAGACAAGGGTGGGAGCTACGAGCAGTACTTC	CASSSDKGGSYEQYF
NA	TRBD2	TRBV11-2	TRBJ2-7	TGTGCCAGCAGCACGTCCCCCGGGACTAGCGGGGGCCCTCCCTACGAGCAGTACTTC	CASSTSPGTSGGPPYEQYF
NA	NA	TRBV7-9	TRBJ1-5	TGTGCCAGCAGCGACGGGGGTCAGCCCCAGCATTTT	CASSDGGQPQHF
NA	TRBD1	TRBV4-1	TRBJ1-5	TGCGCCAGCAGCCAAGTAGGGACAGGTGAAAGTCAGCCCCAGCATTTT	CASSQVGTGESQPQHF
once	TRBD1	TRBV5-1	TRBJ1-5	TGCGCCAGCAGTCCTGGACAGGATGGACAGCCCCAGCATTTT	CASSPGQDGQPQHF
NA	NA	TRBV6-5	TRBJ2-7	TGTGCCAGCAGCAATGGCGCAGCCTCCTACGAGCAGTACTTC	CASSNGAASYEQYF
NA	NA	TRBV3-1/TRBV3-2	TRBJ1-1	TGTGCCAGCAGCGTCGTGGGGAACACTGAAGCTTTCTTT	CASSVVGNTEAFF
NA	NA	TRBV30	TRBJ1-1	TGTGCCTGGAGTGGCGGCGGGCCCCGGGCTTTCTTT	CAWSGGGPRAFF
few	NA	TRBV5-1	TRBJ1-2	TGCGCCAGCAGCTTGGAAGGGGCTGGGAACTATGGCTACACCTTC	CASSLEGAGNYGYTF
NA	NA	TRBV4-1	TRBJ1-6	TGCGCCAGCAGCCGCTCGGGAGGTAATTCACCCCTCCACTTT	CASSRSGGNSPLHF
NA	NA	TRBV28	TRBJ1-6	TGTGCCAGCAGTTCCCTCAACTCACCCCTCCACTTT	CASSSLNSPLHF